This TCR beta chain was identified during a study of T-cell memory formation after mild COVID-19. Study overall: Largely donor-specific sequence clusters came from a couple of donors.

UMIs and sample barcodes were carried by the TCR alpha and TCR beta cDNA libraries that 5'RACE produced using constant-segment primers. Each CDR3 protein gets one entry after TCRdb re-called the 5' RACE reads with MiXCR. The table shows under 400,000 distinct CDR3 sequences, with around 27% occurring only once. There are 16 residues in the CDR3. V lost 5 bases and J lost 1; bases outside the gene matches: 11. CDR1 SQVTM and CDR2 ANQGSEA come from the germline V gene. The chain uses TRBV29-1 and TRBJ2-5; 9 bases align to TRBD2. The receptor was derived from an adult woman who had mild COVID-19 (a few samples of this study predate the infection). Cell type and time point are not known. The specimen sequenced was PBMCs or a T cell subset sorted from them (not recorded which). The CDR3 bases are TGCAGCGTTCAAAGAAGACTAGCGGATCCCCAAGAGACCCAGTACTTC. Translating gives CSVQRRLADPQETQYF.